Listed here are 16 T cell receptor beta chains from one sample, sequenced in a study of blood T cell repertoires in COVID-19. Sequencing used immunoSEQ multiplex PCR; TCRdb keeps in-frame clones, though not all of them. The table records 250,000 to 300,000 clones, roughly 90% of them present only once. Sample: peripheral blood. The receptors shown here come from a woman aged 40 to 50 who had recovered from COVID-19.

This chain uses TRBV4-1 with TRBJ1-1; no firm D call. With 1 base removed from V and 5 bases from J, the gap between germline ends came to 14 bases. Per the germline V gene, CDR1 is MGHRA and CDR2 is YSYEKL. The CDR3 consists of 15 residues. CDR3 nucleotide sequence: TGCGCCAGCAGCCAAGCGCCCGGCCAGACAACTGAAGCTTTCTTT. Translated: CASSQAPGQTTEAFF.

Details on this clone: A junction end diverges from the germline sequence, so it may reflect a read error. The chain employs TRBV30 and TRBJ2-6; D is undetermined. CDR1 is GTSNPN, CDR2 SVGIG, per germline (reference sequence). The CDR3 loop spans 16 amino acids. CDR3 nucleotide sequence: TGTGCCCGGAGTGAAGGCTGGGCCTCTGGGGCCAACGTCCTGACTTTC. Translated: CARSEGWASGANVLTF.

As DNA, the CDR3 is TGTGCCAGCAGCCCTATCGGACAGGGCTCCTACAATGAGCAGTTCTTC. Translation gives CASSPIGQGSYNEQFF. The chain combines TRBV28 with TRBJ2-1; 8 nucleotides match TRBD1. This CDR3 is 16 amino acids long. V shed 6 bases, J shed 0 bases, and the junction held 7 bases outside the gene matches. From germline, CDR1 is MDHEN and CDR2 SYDVKM.

V is TRBV29-1 and J is TRBJ2-7; tentatively, D is TRBD1 (5 bases). CDR1 SQVTM and CDR2 ANQGSEA come from the germline V gene. Deletions cut 3 bases from V and 5 bases from J, with 14 bases between. This CDR3 has 13 residues. The CDR3 nucleotides are TGCAGCGTTGAGTCGGCAGGGTATGACGAGCAGTACTTC. The encoded protein is CSVESAGYDEQYF.

This clone has just a few counts. The chain carries TRBV27 and TRBJ2-2; 7 bases are a match to TRBD2. The CDR3 runs 17 residues. Trimming took 5 bases from V and 1 from J; bases not matched to a gene: 10. The germline V gene has CDR1 MNHEY and CDR2 SMNVEV (reference sequence). The CDR3 loop is CASSPTPSGGNTGELFF. The CDR3 nucleotides are TGTGCCAGCAGTCCGACCCCTAGCGGAGGGAACACCGGGGAGCTGTTTTTT.

The CDR3 protein is CASTTGGAGANEKLFF. The CDR3 nucleotides are TGTGCCAGCACGACAGGGGGCGCGGGAGCTAATGAAAAACTGTTTTTT. The J gene is TRBJ1-4, the V gene TRBV28; 10 bases match TRBD1. The V gene end was trimmed by 7 bases and the J gene end by 3 bases; junction bases not matched to a gene: 8. The CDR3 is 16 amino acids. In germline, CDR1 is MDHEN, CDR2 SYDVKM.

This clone was counted once. The chain combines TRBV7-9 with TRBJ1-5; possibly TRBD1 for D (5 bases). CDR1 is SEHNR, CDR2 FQNEAQ, per germline (reference sequence). Trimming shortened V by 1 base and J by 4 bases, and 11 bases separated the two germline ends. The CDR3 sequence is 15 residues long. CDR3: CASSLGGGPNQPQHF. DNA of the CDR3: TGTGCCAGCAGCTTAGGGGGGGGACCAAATCAGCCCCAGCATTTT. Full variable domain (missing parts from reference TRBV7-9 and TRBJ1-5): DTGVSQNPRHKITKRGQNVTFRCDPISEHNRLYWYRQTLGQGPEFLTYFQNEAQLEKSRLLSDRFSAERPKGSFSTLEIQRTEQGDSAMYLCASSLGGGPNQPQHFGDGTRLSIL.

This chain connects TRBV16 to TRBJ2-7, with 8 bases fitting TRBD1. Germline CDR1 is KGHSY and CDR2 is FQNENV. There are 15 residues in the CDR3. V dropped 0 bases and J dropped 3; count of bases not matched to a gene: 4. The CDR3 reads CASSQSRTGFYEQYF. The CDR3 DNA follows: TGTGCCAGCAGCCAATCCCGGACAGGGTTCTACGAGCAGTACTTC. Using reference TRBV16 and TRBJ2-7 for the parts outside the CDR3, the full variable domain is GEEVAQTPKHLVRGEGQKAKLYCAPIKGHSYVFWYQQVLKNEFKFLISFQNENVFDETGMPKERFSAKCLPNSPCSLEIQATKLEDSAVYFCASSQSRTGFYEQYFGPGTRLTVT.

CDR3 nucleotide sequence: TGTGCCAGCAGCTTTATGCGTTCCTCCTACAATGAGCAGTTCTTC. Its protein is CASSFMRSSYNEQFF. The J gene is TRBJ2-1, the V gene TRBV11-3; D is unclear. Germline CDR1 and CDR2: SGHNT and YENEEA. Trimming cost V 3 bases and J 0 bases, with 9 bases left between them. The CDR3 has 15 residues.

J is TRBJ2-5 and V is TRBV5-6; TRBD1 is a possible D gene (7 bases). The CDR3 covers 14 residues. In germline, CDR1 is SGHDT, CDR2 YYEEEE. V was clipped by 1 base and J by 4 bases, with 11 bases between them. CDR3 coding DNA: TGTGCCAGCAGCTTGACGGAGGGGGCAGAGACCCAGTACTTC. This encodes CASSLTEGAETQYF.

The chain is built from TRBV4-1 and TRBJ1-2; D possibly corresponds to TRBD1 (5 bases). CDR1 and CDR2 from the germline V gene are MGHRA and YSYEKL. Between the trimmed V and J ends, which lost 0 bases and 4 bases, there was a span of 12 bases. This CDR3 is built from 15 residues. CDR3 DNA: TGCGCCAGCAGCCAAGATCAGGGAATGGCCTATGGCTACACCTTC. Its protein is CASSQDQGMAYGYTF.

This rearrangement joins TRBV5-8 to TRBJ2-1; perhaps TRBD1 as D (5 bases). Trimming removed 4 bases at V and 3 bases at J, with 11 bases between. Germline V gene sequence: CDR1 SGHTS, CDR2 YDEGEE. There are 14 residues in the CDR3. In nucleotides, the CDR3 is TGTGCCAGCAGCGTATCCGACAGCTACAATGAGCAGTTCTTC. Amino acids: CASSVSDSYNEQFF.

The rearrangement joins TRBV2 to TRBJ2-7; perhaps TRBD1 as D (5 bases). The CDR3 is made up of 14 amino acids. V lost 2 bases, J lost 3 bases, and 11 bases lay in between. Germline V CDR1 and CDR2: SNHLY, FYNNEI. In nucleotides, the CDR3 is TGTGCCAGCAGTGAATGGCAGGGAAGCTACGAGCAGTACTTC. It encodes CASSEWQGSYEQYF.

The chain joins TRBV28 to TRBJ1-2; unclear D gene. In germline, CDR1 is MDHEN, CDR2 SYDVKM. This CDR3 spans 16 amino acids. V was clipped by 6 bases and J by 5 bases, with 22 bases between them. The CDR3, as DNA: TGTGCCAGCAGGGACGGCGGGTCCCACTTACTATATGGCTACACCTTC. Protein product: CASRDGGSHLLYGYTF.

The V gene is TRBV3-1 (or the pseudogene TRBV3-2), the J gene TRBJ2-1; 12 bases are a match to TRBD2. The CDR3 spans 15 residues. V lost 4 bases to trimming and J lost 9 bases; unmatched junction nucleotides: 7. CDR1 is LGHDT and CDR2 is YNNKEL in the germline V gene (reference sequence). This CDR3 is CASSPSGRAGGEQFF. The CDR3 region has the DNA TGTGCCAGCAGCCCTAGCGGGAGGGCCGGTGGTGAGCAGTTCTTC.

V usage is TRBV7-6 and J usage is TRBJ2-5; TRBD2 matches 10 bases. The CDR3 totals 16 residues. J was trimmed by 5 bases and V by 3 bases; bases with no gene match: 9. Germline V gene sequence: CDR1 SGHVS, CDR2 FNYEAQ. CDR3 coding DNA: TGTGCCAGCAGCTTGTCTCTAGCGGGAGTGCACGAGACCCAGTACTTC. Translating gives CASSLSLAGVHETQYF.